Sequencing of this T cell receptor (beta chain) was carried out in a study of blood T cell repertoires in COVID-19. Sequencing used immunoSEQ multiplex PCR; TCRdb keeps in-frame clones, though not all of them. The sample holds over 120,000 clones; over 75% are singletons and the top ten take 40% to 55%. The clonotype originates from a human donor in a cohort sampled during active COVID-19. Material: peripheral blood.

In nucleotides, the CDR3 is TGTGCCAGCAGTCAAGGACAGCCGTCAACGTCTGGCAATCAGCCCCAGCATTTT. It encodes CASSQGQPSTSGNQPQHF. This chain uses TRBV27 with TRBJ1-5, with D maybe TRBD1 (6 bases). The CDR3 has 18 residues. CDR1 is MNHEY, CDR2 SMNVEV, per germline (reference sequence). V was trimmed by 5 bases and J by 2 bases, leaving 22 bases between them.